The T cell receptor (beta chain) described here comes from a study of cytomegalovirus exposure and HLA in healthy donors. Findings of the study overall: There were about 160 TCR beta chains listed as cytomegalovirus-associated.

This clone was detected only a few times. The antigen remains unidentified. 60 Vbeta and 13 Jbeta primers were used in PCR. Sequencing was performed with immunoSEQ multiplex PCR; in TCRdb, only in-frame clones are kept and a portion is missing. The sample lists more than 85,000 clones; 69% were seen once. The V end was cut by 5 bases, the J end by 8 bases, with 9 bases between. The CDR3 extends over 11 amino acids. Looked up from germline, CDR1 is SNHLY and CDR2 is FYNNEI. This chain uses TRBV2 with TRBJ1-2; D unresolved. The receptor comes from a woman in her seventies in good health and CMV-seropositive. The sequenced sample consisted of PBMCs. Written as DNA, the CDR3 is TGTGCCAGCAGTTTTCAGGTGGGCTACACCTTC. Translated: CASSFQVGYTF.